This TCR beta chain derives from a study of OX40 agonist ivuxolimab in advanced cancers. The V end was cut by 1 base, the J end by 0 bases, with 12 bases between. Looked up from germline, CDR1 is KGHSH and CDR2 is LQKENI. The CDR3 has 16 residues. Generated by immunoSEQ multiplex PCR, the TCRdb table keeps only in-frame clones and is missing some. The table lists roughly 74,000 clones, 80% to 90% of them singletons. Individuals having autoimmune disease history or systemic immunosuppression were not enrolled. This clone was observed once. Here the sequenced sample was CD4+ or CD8+ T cells sorted from blood, taken in a trial of the OX40 agonist ivuxolimab. This clonotype was sampled from an adult with an advanced solid tumor such as melanoma, head and neck, liver or kidney cancer. The chain has TRBV18 and TRBJ1-1, with D hard to call. The CDR3 spells CASSPQLAGMNTEAFF. The CDR3 DNA reads as TGTGCCAGCTCACCACAACTAGCGGGGATGAACACTGAAGCTTTCTTT. Drawing the rest from reference TRBV18 and TRBJ1-1, the complete variable domain is NAGVMQNPRHLVRRRGQEARLRCSPMKGHSHVYWYRQLPEEGLKFMVYLQKENIIDESGMPKERFSAEFPKEGPSILRIQQVVRGDSAAYFCASSPQLAGMNTEAFFGQGTRLTVV.